The next 26 T cell receptor beta chains were all read from a single sample in a study of shared T cell receptors in the human thymus. The repertoire was sequenced with immunoSEQ multiplex PCR; TCRdb's copy has only in-frame clones and lacks some. Of hundreds of thousands of clones in the sample, approximately 83% were seen once. This sample was shared with a second study, whose subject was human thymus T cells.

Sequenced input: thymocytes. All receptors derive from a girl under two years old with a congenital heart defect.

The chain uses TRBV6-5 and TRBJ2-2; the match to TRBD1 covers 7 bases. The CDR3 has 15 residues. The germline CDR1 and CDR2 sequences are MNHEY and SVGAGI. The V segment lost 4 bases and the J segment 0 bases; nucleotides outside the gene matches: 2. The CDR3 here is CASSCRGSNTGELFF. DNA for the CDR3: TGTGCCAGCAGTTGCAGGGGGTCGAACACCGGGGAGCTGTTTTTT.

This clone was counted a single time. The chain recombines TRBV6-1 with TRBJ1-5; the match to TRBD1 covers 7 bases. V was clipped by 3 bases and J by 4 bases; unmatched bases: 12. This CDR3 is 17 amino acids long. CDR1 MNHNS and CDR2 SASEGT come from the germline V gene. The CDR3, as DNA: TGTGCCAGCAGTGAGTTCGGGACAGAGGCCAGGAATCAGCCCCAGCATTTT. This codes for CASSEFGTEARNQPQHF.

The chain couples TRBV7-3 to TRBJ2-7; weak D call: TRBD2 (6 bases). The CDR3 is 16 amino acids. Germline loops: CDR1 SGHTA, CDR2 FQGTGA. Trimming left V 5 bases short and J 0 bases short, with 17 bases between. Here the CDR3 reads CASSPGDGGSSYEQYF. For the CDR3, the DNA is TGTGCCAGCAGCCCGGGAGACGGGGGAAGCTCCTACGAGCAGTACTTC.

The genes are TRBV5-1 and TRBJ2-5; 10 nucleotides agree with TRBD2. V shed 2 bases, J shed 3 bases, and the junction held 13 bases outside the gene matches. CDR1 and CDR2 (germline): SGHRS, YFSETQ. The CDR3 length is 18 residues. The CDR3 is CASSFGSGRSGGEETQYF. CDR3 bases: TGCGCCAGCAGCTTCGGTAGCGGTCGAAGCGGGGGGGAAGAGACCCAGTACTTC.

This chain joins TRBV4-3 and TRBJ1-5; 7 nucleotides align to TRBD1. The trim removed 0 bases at V and 0 bases at J, leaving 11 bases unmatched. The CDR3 loop spans 19 amino acids. Per germline, CDR1 LGHNA and CDR2 YSLEER. CDR3 in DNA: TGCGCCAGCAGCCAAGAGGGAAGGGGGCCTGACTATAGCAATCAGCCCCAGCATTTT. Translation: CASSQEGRGPDYSNQPQHF.

The gene calls are TRBV7-7 and TRBJ2-3; D possibly corresponds to TRBD1 (5 bases). The CDR3 has 14 residues. V was trimmed by 3 bases and J by 0 bases, leaving 7 bases between them. Germline CDR1 SSHAT, CDR2 FNYEAQ (reference sequence). The CDR3 region is CASSLTESTDTQYF. For the CDR3, the DNA is TGTGCCAGCAGCTTGACAGAAAGCACAGATACGCAGTATTTT.

The rearrangement uses TRBV18 and TRBJ2-7; a possible D gene is TRBD1 (6 bases). Trimming cost V 1 base and J 5 bases, with 18 bases left between them. This CDR3 is 16 amino acids long. The germline CDR1 and CDR2 sequences are KGHSH and LQKENI. The CDR3 bases are TGTGCCAGCTCACCACTCCCAGGGGCGGTCGGGGACGAGCAGTACTTC. It encodes CASSPLPGAVGDEQYF.

This chain links TRBV18 with TRBJ1-5; D is possibly TRBD1 (5 bases). Germline values: CDR1 KGHSH, CDR2 LQKENI. V was cut by 3 bases and J by 4 bases, with 7 bases left in between. The CDR3 length is 13 residues. The CDR3 region has the DNA TGTGCCAGCTCACCTGGACATAATCAGCCCCAGCATTTT. Its translation: CASSPGHNQPQHF. The whole variable domain, filled in from reference TRBV18 and TRBJ1-5, reads NAGVMQNPRHLVRRRGQEARLRCSPMKGHSHVYWYRQLPEEGLKFMVYLQKENIIDESGMPKERFSAEFPKEGPSILRIQQVVRGDSAAYFCASSPGHNQPQHFGDGTRLSIL.

With respect to this clone: An end of the junction differs from the germline gene, which may be a read error. This chain joins TRBV10-3 and TRBJ2-7; 9 nucleotides agree with TRBD1. The germline V gene has CDR1 ENHRY and CDR2 SYGVKD. The length of the CDR3 is 18 residues. The CDR3 DNA is TGTGCCATCAGTGAGTCGGATTCAGGGGACAGGGAATCCTCCGAGCAGTACTTC. Translated, it gives CAISESDSGDRESSEQYF.

J is TRBJ1-1 and V is TRBV6-5, with a possible D match to TRBD1 (6 bases). This CDR3 contains 14 residues. The germline V gene encodes CDR1 MNHEY and CDR2 SVGAGI. V lost 7 bases and J lost 0, with 12 bases in between. CDR3 sequence reads: CASTKDSLNTEAFF. DNA of the CDR3: TGTGCCAGCACTAAGGACAGCCTGAACACTGAAGCTTTCTTT.

The chain has TRBV9 and TRBJ2-1; the match to TRBD2 covers 9 bases. The V segment lost 3 bases and the J segment 7 bases; nucleotides outside the gene matches: 8. CDR3 length: 15 amino acids. Germline V CDR1 and CDR2: SGDLS, YYNGEE. Written as DNA, the CDR3 is TGTGCCAGCAGCGCGCGGGGGGGCCCCCCAAATGAGCAGTTCTTC. It yields the protein CASSARGGPPNEQFF. The full variable domain, completed using reference TRBV9 and TRBJ2-1, is DSGVTQTPKHLITATGQRVTLRCSPRSGDLSVYWYQQSLDQGLQFLIQYYNGEERAKGNILERFSAQQFPDLHSELNLSSLELGDSALYFCASSARGGPPNEQFFGPGTRLTVL.

The V and J genes are TRBV4-3 and TRBJ2-3; 9 bases align to TRBD1. Germline lookup yields CDR1 LGHNA and CDR2 YSLEER. V gave up 0 bases and J gave up 1 base; unmatched junction bases: 17. The CDR3 has 21 residues. CDR3 region: CASSQDRPGQGTLWGTDTQYF. CDR3 nucleotides: TGCGCCAGCAGCCAAGATAGACCGGGACAGGGAACTTTGTGGGGCACAGATACGCAGTATTTT.

The CDR3 sequence: CASSLSGQGDEKLFF. CDR3 coding DNA: TGTGCCAGCAGTTTATCCGGACAGGGAGATGAAAAACTGTTTTTT. The gene calls are TRBV27 and TRBJ1-4; 8 bases map to TRBD1. The junction had 3 bases not matched to a gene; V was cut back by 0 bases and J by 6 bases. Per germline, CDR1 MNHEY and CDR2 SMNVEV (reference sequence). This CDR3 is built from 15 residues.

The rearrangement uses TRBV7-8 and TRBJ2-7; 7 bases align to TRBD1. Germline V CDR1 and CDR2: SGHVS, FQNEAQ. With V trimmed by 6 bases and J by 5 bases, 7 bases remained unmatched. The CDR3 has 13 amino acids. The CDR3 loop is CASSSGTVDEQYF. In DNA, the CDR3 is TGTGCCAGCAGTTCCGGGACAGTAGACGAGCAGTACTTC.

V and J are TRBV6-1 and TRBJ1-5; 8 bases fit TRBD1. The V segment lost 7 bases and the J segment 4 bases; nucleotides outside the gene matches: 9. This CDR3 is built from 15 residues. Germline CDR1 and CDR2: MNHNS and SASEGT. The CDR3 sequence: CASTPDREGNQPQHF. In nucleotides, the CDR3 is TGTGCCAGCACCCCGGACAGGGAGGGGAATCAGCCCCAGCATTTT.

The table lists this clone with a few counts. This chain connects TRBV29-1 to TRBJ1-4; 7 bases line up with TRBD1. The V gene end was trimmed by 6 bases and the J gene end by 8 bases; junction bases not matched to a gene: 12. Germline CDR1 reads SQVTM; CDR2 reads ANQGSEA. The length of the CDR3 is 14 residues. CDR3 residues: CSVKIRDSGEKLFF. DNA for the CDR3: TGCAGCGTAAAGATCCGGGACAGTGGGGAAAAACTGTTTTTT.

This rearrangement joins TRBV19 to TRBJ2-5; D is ambiguous. Germline CDR1 and CDR2: LNHDA and SQIVND (reference sequence). The length of the CDR3 is 15 residues. V lost 1 base, J lost 1 base, and 10 bases lay in between. The CDR3 sequence: CASSIGHRTQETQYF. As DNA, the CDR3 is TGTGCCAGTAGTATAGGCCACAGAACCCAAGAGACCCAGTACTTC. Supplemented by reference TRBV19 and TRBJ2-5, the full variable domain reads DGGITQSPKYLFRKEGQNVTLSCEQNLNHDAMYWYRQDPGQGLRLIYYSQIVNDFQKGDIAEGYSVSREKKESFPLTVTSAQKNPTAFYLCASSIGHRTQETQYFGPGTRLLVL.

The V gene is TRBV5-5, the J gene TRBJ1-2; TRBD1 aligns across 7 bases. The germline V gene has CDR1 SGHKS and CDR2 YYEKEE (reference sequence). The V segment lost 0 bases and the J segment 3 bases; nucleotides outside the gene matches: 11. The CDR3 is 17 amino acids. CDR3 protein: CASSLADREAIYYGYTF. In DNA, the CDR3 is TGTGCCAGCAGCTTGGCTGACAGGGAGGCCATCTACTATGGCTACACCTTC.

The V and J genes are TRBV28 and TRBJ2-7; tentatively, D is TRBD1 (6 bases). The CDR3 has 17 residues. Per the germline V gene, CDR1 is MDHEN and CDR2 is SYDVKM. The V gene lost 4 bases and the J gene lost 2 bases, with 21 bases spanning the gap. CDR3 DNA: TGTGCCAGCAGTTCCACCCCTCCCGGACAGACTACCTACGAGCAGTACTTC. Protein sequence: CASSSTPPGQTTYEQYF.

The V gene is TRBV19, the J gene TRBJ2-1; possible D gene TRBD1, 6 bases. V was trimmed by 4 bases and J by 8 bases, leaving 15 bases between them. CDR1 is LNHDA and CDR2 is SQIVND in the germline V gene (reference sequence). CDR3 length equals 14 residues. The chain's CDR3 is CASSNPGDGDEQFF. DNA for the CDR3: TGTGCCAGTAGTAACCCAGGGGATGGGGATGAGCAGTTCTTC.

The chain links TRBV2 to TRBJ2-1, with D maybe TRBD1 (6 bases). The CDR3 contains 17 residues. V was trimmed by 4 bases and J by 0 bases, leaving 16 bases between them. Germline assignment: CDR1 SNHLY and CDR2 FYNNEI. The CDR3 bases are TGTGCCAGCAGTGCCCTACGACAGGTGCCCTCCTACAATGAGCAGTTCTTC. Translating gives CASSALRQVPSYNEQFF.

The V and J genes are TRBV6-1 and TRBJ1-2; a possible D gene is TRBD1 (6 bases). The CDR3 contains 16 residues. Trimming shortened V by 1 base and J by 4 bases, and 16 bases separated the two germline ends. In germline, CDR1 is MNHNS, CDR2 SASEGT. In DNA, the CDR3 is TGTGCCAGCAGTGAAGTGTTGATGGACAGAGTCTATGGCTACACCTTC. Encoded protein: CASSEVLMDRVYGYTF.

This chain uses TRBV11-2 with TRBJ2-7, with D perhaps matching TRBD1 (6 bases). Germline assignment: CDR1 SGHAT and CDR2 FQNNGV. V lost 2 bases and J 3 bases, leaving 17 bases between the germline ends. This CDR3 spans 16 amino acids. The CDR3 loop reads CASSLIPIQGFYEQYF. The DNA of the CDR3 is TGTGCCAGCAGCTTAATCCCAATACAGGGATTCTACGAGCAGTACTTC.

The V and J genes are TRBV7-3 and TRBJ1-1, with no clear D. The CDR3 length is 16 residues. Germline V lookup: CDR1 SGHTA, CDR2 FQGTGA. V gave up 1 base and J gave up 5 bases, with 17 bases separating them. CDR3 sequence: CASSLSPQEVGTEAFF. The CDR3 region has the DNA TGTGCCAGCAGCTTAAGTCCCCAGGAAGTGGGTACTGAAGCTTTCTTT.

V is TRBV5-1 and J is TRBJ1-2; D is uncertain. The CDR3 totals 14 residues. Germline assignment: CDR1 SGHRS and CDR2 YFSETQ. V lost 0 bases to trimming and J lost 4 bases, with 10 bases between them. The CDR3 reads CASSLVNGGYGYTF. The CDR3 DNA follows: TGCGCCAGCAGCTTGGTGAACGGAGGCTATGGCTACACCTTC.

The rearrangement links TRBV27 to TRBJ1-1, with D possibly being TRBD1 (6 bases). Germline assignment: CDR1 MNHEY and CDR2 SMNVEV (reference sequence). The CDR3 runs 15 residues. Trimming removed 7 bases at V and 1 base at J, with 16 bases between. The CDR3 sequence is CASTTGPGGNTEAFF. For the CDR3, the DNA is TGTGCCAGCACGACAGGTCCGGGGGGGAACACTGAAGCTTTCTTT.